What follows are 8 T cell receptor beta chains derived from one specimen sequenced in a study of beta chain features in type 1 diabetes. The study reverse transcribed the entire isolated RNA, so it sequenced expressed TCRB transcripts. Only in-frame clones appear in the TCRdb table, and some are missing; sequencing was by immunoSEQ multiplex PCR. In the table there are 250,000 to 350,000 clones, around 13% of which are singletons. The sequenced sample was central memory CD4+ T cells from blood. All receptors come from a man aged 25-40 years in good health.

This clone was seen only a few times. V gene TRBV4-3 combines with J gene TRBJ2-1; TRBD1 matches at 7 bases. Germline V lookup: CDR1 LGHNA, CDR2 YSLEER. This CDR3 comprises 15 residues. Trimming cost V 2 bases and J 2 bases; bases outside gene matches: 3. The CDR3 DNA reads as TGCGCCAGCAGCCAAACCGGGACAGCCTACAATGAGCAGTTCTTC. Amino acids: CASSQTGTAYNEQFF.

The rearrangement uses TRBV19 and TRBJ2-2, with D perhaps matching TRBD1 (6 bases). Germline V gene lookup returns CDR1 LNHDA and CDR2 SQIVND (reference sequence). Trimming removed 2 bases from V and 8 bases from J, with 15 bases in between. This CDR3 is 15 amino acids long. This CDR3 reads CASSISSRGSGELFF. The DNA of the CDR3 is TGTGCCAGTAGTATAAGCTCCAGGGGATCGGGGGAGCTGTTTTTT. Full variable domain (outside the CDR3, taken from reference TRBV19 and TRBJ2-2): DGGITQSPKYLFRKEGQNVTLSCEQNLNHDAMYWYRQDPGQGLRLIYYSQIVNDFQKGDIAEGYSVSREKKESFPLTVTSAQKNPTAFYLCASSISSRGSGELFFGEGSRLTVL.

The V and J genes are TRBV28 and TRBJ1-2, with D possibly being TRBD1 (6 bases). Trimming cost V 6 bases and J 5 bases, with 13 bases left between them. CDR3 size: 13 residues. Germline V gene data show CDR1 as MDHEN and CDR2 as SYDVKM. The DNA of the CDR3 is TGTGCCAGCAGGCCTGGACAGCATTATGGCTACACCTTC. It codes for CASRPGQHYGYTF.

The J gene is TRBJ2-1, the V gene TRBV5-1; maybe TRBD2 (6 bases). In germline, CDR1 is SGHRS, CDR2 YFSETQ. Trimming took off 2 bases at V and 0 bases at J, with 15 bases between the two ends. The CDR3 is 17 residues long. CDR3 protein: CASSFQPAGSSYNEQFF. CDR3 sequence (DNA): TGCGCCAGCAGCTTCCAACCGGCCGGGAGCTCCTACAATGAGCAGTTCTTC.

This clone was counted a few times. CDR3 bases: TGCAGCGTATCATCCAGGGGGCTCAATTCACCCCTCCACTTT. Amino acids: CSVSSRGLNSPLHF. The gene calls are TRBV29-1 and TRBJ1-6, with 8 bases aligning to TRBD1. CDR3 length equals 14 residues. V lost 6 bases, J lost 7 bases, and 8 bases stayed unmatched. The germline CDR1 and CDR2 sequences are SQVTM and ANQGSEA.

This clone was seen a handful of times. The CDR3 nucleotides are TGTGCCAGCAGGCAAGACAGGAACTATGGCTACACCTTC. Translation: CASRQDRNYGYTF. The chain employs TRBV6-1 and TRBJ1-2; D might be TRBD1 (6 bases). This CDR3 has 13 residues. Trimming took 6 bases from V and 2 from J, leaving 10 bases between them. The germline CDR1 and CDR2 sequences are MNHNS and SASEGT.

V and J are TRBV4-3 and TRBJ1-2; TRBD1 matches at 9 bases. The CDR3 runs 15 residues. Germline lookup yields CDR1 LGHNA and CDR2 YSLEER. The J segment lost 3 bases and the V segment lost 2 bases, leaving 4 bases of the junction unmatched. CDR3 protein: CASSQRTGEDYGYTF. CDR3 coding DNA: TGCGCCAGCAGCCAACGGACAGGGGAAGACTATGGCTACACCTTC.

The chain joins TRBV18 to TRBJ1-2; TRBD1 matches 7 bases. J lost 7 bases, V lost 4 bases, and 15 bases had no gene match. Germline values: CDR1 KGHSH, CDR2 LQKENI. CDR3 size: 16 residues. The CDR3 region is CASSQDRQGNSLGYTF. The CDR3 nucleotides are TGTGCCAGCTCACAAGACAGACAGGGTAATAGCCTTGGCTACACCTTC.